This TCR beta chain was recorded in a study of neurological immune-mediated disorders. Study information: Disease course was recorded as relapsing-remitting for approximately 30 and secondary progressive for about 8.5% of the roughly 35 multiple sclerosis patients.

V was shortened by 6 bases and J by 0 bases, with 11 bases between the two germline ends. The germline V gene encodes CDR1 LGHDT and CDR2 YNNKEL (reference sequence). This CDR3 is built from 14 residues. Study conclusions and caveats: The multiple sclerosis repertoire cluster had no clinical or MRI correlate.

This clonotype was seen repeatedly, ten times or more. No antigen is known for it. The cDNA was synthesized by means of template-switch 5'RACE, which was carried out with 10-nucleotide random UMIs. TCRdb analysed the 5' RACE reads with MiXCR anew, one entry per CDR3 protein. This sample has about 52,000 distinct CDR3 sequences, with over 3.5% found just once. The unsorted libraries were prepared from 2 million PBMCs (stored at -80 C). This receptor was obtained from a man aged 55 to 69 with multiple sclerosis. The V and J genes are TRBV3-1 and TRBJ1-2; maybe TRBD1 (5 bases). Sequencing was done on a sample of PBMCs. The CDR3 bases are TGTGCCAGCAGTAGACAGACCACTAACTATGGCTACACCTTC. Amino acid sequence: CASSRQTTNYGYTF.